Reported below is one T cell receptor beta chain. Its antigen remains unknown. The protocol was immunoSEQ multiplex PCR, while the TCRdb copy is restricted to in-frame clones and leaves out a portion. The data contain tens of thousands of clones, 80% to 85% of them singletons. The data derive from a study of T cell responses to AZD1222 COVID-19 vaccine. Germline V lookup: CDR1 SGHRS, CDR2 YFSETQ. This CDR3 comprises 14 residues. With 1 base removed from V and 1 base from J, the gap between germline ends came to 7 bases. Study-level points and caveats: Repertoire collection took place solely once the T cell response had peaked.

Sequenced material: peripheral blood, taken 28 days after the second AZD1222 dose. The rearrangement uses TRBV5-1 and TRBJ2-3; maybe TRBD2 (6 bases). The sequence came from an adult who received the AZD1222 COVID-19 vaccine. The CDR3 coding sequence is TGCGCCAGCAGCTTGTCGGGGGGCACAGATACGCAGTATTTT. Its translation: CASSLSGGTDTQYF.